A selection of T cell receptor beta chains follows, all from one sample in a study of T cells in localized non-small cell lung cancer. Repertoires were generated with immunoSEQ multiplex PCR, while TCRdb's copy carries only in-frame clones and drops some. In the table there are about 40,000 clones, about 86% of which are singletons. The sample in question was peripheral blood mononuclear cells, obtained before any cancer treatment. The receptors come from a male donor at least 60 years old with stage II lung adenocarcinoma. CDR3s include the opening cysteine and the closing phenylalanine or tryptophan. Fields, in order: J gene, D gene, clone size, V gene, CDR3 length, CDR3 protein, CDR3 DNA. A D gene is named only where the DNA matches it firmly. The size of a clone is reported for some rows only, either as once, few or many, or as a class for expanded clones.

J gene: TRBJ2-1; D gene: .; clone size: .; V gene: TRBV28; CDR3 length: 15; CDR3 protein: CASSSFDRLNNEQFF; CDR3 DNA: TGTGCCAGCAGTTCTTTTGACAGGTTAAACAATGAGCAGTTCTTC
J gene: TRBJ1-4; D gene: TRBD1; clone size: .; V gene: TRBV10-3; CDR3 length: 14; CDR3 protein: CAISEQGAEEKLFF; CDR3 DNA: TGTGCCATCAGCGAACAGGGGGCCGAGGAAAAACTGTTTTTT
J gene: TRBJ1-5; D gene: .; clone size: .; V gene: TRBV5-1; CDR3 length: 14; CDR3 protein: CASSLESGNQPQHF; CDR3 DNA: TGCGCCAGCAGCTTGGAGTCAGGGAATCAGCCCCAGCATTTT
J gene: TRBJ2-1; D gene: .; clone size: .; V gene: TRBV27; CDR3 length: 15; CDR3 protein: CASSSSTVYRGEQFF; CDR3 DNA: TGTGCCAGCAGTTCCTCGACTGTGTACCGGGGTGAGCAGTTCTTC
J gene: TRBJ2-5; D gene: TRBD1; clone size: .; V gene: TRBV7-4; CDR3 length: 20; CDR3 protein: CASSLDAHKKVGQSQETQYF; CDR3 DNA: TGTGCCAGCAGCTTAGATGCCCATAAGAAAGTGGGACAGAGTCAAGAGACCCAGTACTTC
J gene: TRBJ2-5; D gene: .; clone size: .; V gene: TRBV5-1; CDR3 length: 16; CDR3 protein: CASSLTVLNQWETQYF; CDR3 DNA: TGCGCCAGCAGCTTGACTGTCTTAAATCAGTGGGAGACCCAGTACTTC
J gene: TRBJ2-3; D gene: TRBD1; clone size: .; V gene: TRBV30; CDR3 length: 12; CDR3 protein: CAWRTNRDSPYF; CDR3 DNA: TGTGCCTGGAGGACCAACCGGGACAGCCCGTATTTT
J gene: TRBJ2-6; D gene: .; clone size: .; V gene: TRBV5-7; CDR3 length: 17; CDR3 protein: CASPQGRVQSRANVLTF; CDR3 DNA: TGTGCCAGCCCCCAGGGTCGCGTACAAAGTCGGGCCAACGTCCTGACTTTC
J gene: TRBJ2-1; D gene: .; clone size: .; V gene: TRBV4-1; CDR3 length: 14; CDR3 protein: CASSPSGSGNEQFF; CDR3 DNA: TGCGCCAGCAGCCCCTCGGGGAGTGGTAATGAGCAGTTCTTC
J gene: TRBJ2-2; D gene: TRBD2; clone size: .; V gene: TRBV7-9; CDR3 length: 16; CDR3 protein: CASSLVSGRTSGELFF; CDR3 DNA: TGTGCCAGCAGCTTAGTTAGCGGGAGGACATCGGGGGAGCTGTTTTTT
J gene: TRBJ1-5; D gene: TRBD1; clone size: .; V gene: TRBV27; CDR3 length: 15; CDR3 protein: CASSLGQGYIQPQHF; CDR3 DNA: TGTGCCAGCAGTTTGGGACAGGGGTACATTCAGCCCCAGCATTTT
J gene: TRBJ1-1; D gene: .; clone size: .; V gene: TRBV28; CDR3 length: 13; CDR3 protein: CASSLPPFAEAFF; CDR3 DNA: TGTGCCAGCAGTTTACCCCCCTTCGCTGAAGCTTTCTTT
J gene: TRBJ1-3; D gene: TRBD1; clone size: .; V gene: TRBV28; CDR3 length: 16; CDR3 protein: CASLPGQGTIGNTIYF; CDR3 DNA: TGTGCCAGCCTGCCGGGACAGGGGACCATTGGAAACACCATATATTTT
J gene: TRBJ1-5; D gene: .; clone size: few; V gene: TRBV18; CDR3 length: 12; CDR3 protein: CASSPPNQPQHF; CDR3 DNA: TGTGCCAGCTCACCCCCCAATCAGCCCCAGCATTTT
J gene: TRBJ1-6; D gene: TRBD1; clone size: .; V gene: TRBV25-1; CDR3 length: 15; CDR3 protein: CASSESGQGQSPLHF; CDR3 DNA: TGTGCCAGCAGTGAATCGGGACAGGGTCAGTCACCCCTCCACTTT
J gene: TRBJ2-5; D gene: TRBD2; clone size: .; V gene: TRBV4-2; CDR3 length: 19; CDR3 protein: CASSLGLGGEPAPQETQYF; CDR3 DNA: TGTGCCAGCAGCCTGGGACTAGGAGGAGAACCCGCCCCTCAAGAGACCCAGTACTTC
J gene: TRBJ2-5; D gene: TRBD2; clone size: once; V gene: TRBV7-3; CDR3 length: 16; CDR3 protein: CASSFGNSGRRETQYF; CDR3 DNA: TGTGCCAGCAGCTTTGGGAATAGCGGGAGAAGAGAGACCCAGTACTTC
J gene: TRBJ1-5; D gene: .; clone size: .; V gene: TRBV18; CDR3 length: 15; CDR3 protein: CASSPQFGVEQPQHF; CDR3 DNA: TGTGCCAGCTCACCCCAGTTTGGGGTCGAGCAGCCCCAGCATTTT
J gene: TRBJ1-4; D gene: .; clone size: once; V gene: TRBV6-6; CDR3 length: 15; CDR3 protein: CASSSTQGGNEKLFF; CDR3 DNA: TGTGCCAGCAGTTCAACGCAGGGCGGCAATGAAAAACTGTTTTTT
J gene: TRBJ1-1; D gene: .; clone size: .; V gene: TRBV19; CDR3 length: 18; CDR3 protein: CASSSRAPTFSLKLSGFF; CDR3 DNA: TGTGCCAGTAGTAGCCGCGCTCCCACGTTTAGTTTGAAGCTTTCGGGATTCTTT
J gene: TRBJ2-1; D gene: TRBD1; clone size: .; V gene: TRBV13; CDR3 length: 15; CDR3 protein: CASSLDRGTYNEQFF; CDR3 DNA: TGTGCCAGCAGCCTGGACAGGGGAACCTACAATGAGCAGTTCTTC
J gene: TRBJ2-6; D gene: .; clone size: .; V gene: TRBV19; CDR3 length: 17; CDR3 protein: CASTRPGKESGANVLTF; CDR3 DNA: TGTGCCAGTACCCGTCCGGGGAAAGAGTCTGGGGCCAACGTCCTGACTTTC
J gene: TRBJ1-2; D gene: .; clone size: once; V gene: TRBV30; CDR3 length: 13; CDR3 protein: CAWSTGRTYGYTF; CDR3 DNA: TGTGCCTGGAGTACGGGCAGAACATATGGCTACACCTTC
J gene: TRBJ2-3; D gene: TRBD1; clone size: .; V gene: TRBV10-2; CDR3 length: 12; CDR3 protein: CASRTGGDTQYF; CDR3 DNA: TGCGCCAGCAGGACAGGGGGCGATACGCAGTATTTT
J gene: TRBJ2-1; D gene: .; clone size: .; V gene: TRBV29-1; CDR3 length: 12; CDR3 protein: CSVEDLGNEQFF; CDR3 DNA: TGCAGCGTTGAAGATCTGGGGAATGAGCAGTTCTTC
J gene: TRBJ1-4; D gene: .; clone size: .; V gene: TRBV10-3; CDR3 length: 14; CDR3 protein: CAISEGLLVEKLFF; CDR3 DNA: TGTGCCATCAGTGAGGGACTCTTGGTCGAAAAACTGTTTTTT
J gene: TRBJ1-2; D gene: .; clone size: .; V gene: TRBV28; CDR3 length: 13; CDR3 protein: CATLSGTNYGYTF; CDR3 DNA: TGTGCCACCCTATCCGGGACAAATTATGGCTACACCTTC
J gene: TRBJ2-7; D gene: .; clone size: .; V gene: TRBV7-2; CDR3 length: 13; CDR3 protein: CASSPYGAYEQYF; CDR3 DNA: TGTGCCAGCAGCCCTTACGGGGCCTACGAGCAGTACTTC
J gene: TRBJ1-1; D gene: .; clone size: few; V gene: TRBV18; CDR3 length: 12; CDR3 protein: CASSRTATEAFF; CDR3 DNA: TGTGCCAGCTCAAGGACAGCCACTGAAGCTTTCTTT
J gene: TRBJ2-2; D gene: TRBD1; clone size: .; V gene: TRBV18; CDR3 length: 16; CDR3 protein: CASSPFSGGDTGELFF; CDR3 DNA: TGTGCCAGCTCACCCTTTTCAGGGGGAGACACCGGGGAGCTGTTTTTT
J gene: TRBJ1-2; D gene: .; clone size: .; V gene: TRBV29-1; CDR3 length: 13; CDR3 protein: CSVDFPREYGYTF; CDR3 DNA: TGCAGCGTCGACTTTCCTCGAGAGTATGGCTACACCTTC
J gene: TRBJ1-2; D gene: .; clone size: .; V gene: TRBV29-1; CDR3 length: 11; CDR3 protein: CSVDGQLGYTF; CDR3 DNA: TGCAGCGTTGACGGTCAGCTTGGCTACACCTTC
J gene: TRBJ1-1; D gene: .; clone size: few; V gene: TRBV4-2; CDR3 length: 13; CDR3 protein: CASSQRGGENAFF; CDR3 DNA: TGTGCCAGCAGCCAAAGGGGAGGGGAAAACGCTTTCTTT
J gene: TRBJ1-2; D gene: .; clone size: .; V gene: TRBV20-1; CDR3 length: 11; CDR3 protein: CSGIVEYGYTF; CDR3 DNA: TGCAGTGGGATAGTTGAGTATGGCTACACCTTC
J gene: TRBJ2-1; D gene: TRBD2; clone size: .; V gene: TRBV20-1; CDR3 length: 11; CDR3 protein: CSAKREVEQFF; CDR3 DNA: TGCAGTGCCAAGCGGGAGGTTGAGCAGTTCTTC
J gene: TRBJ2-7; D gene: .; clone size: .; V gene: TRBV10-3; CDR3 length: 14; CDR3 protein: CATLDTSHSYEQYF; CDR3 DNA: TGTGCCACCCTCGACACATCCCACAGTTACGAGCAGTACTTC
J gene: TRBJ1-2; D gene: TRBD1; clone size: .; V gene: TRBV6-6; CDR3 length: 14; CDR3 protein: CASNPPGGTYGYTF; CDR3 DNA: TGTGCCAGCAACCCACCAGGGGGGACCTATGGCTACACCTTC
J gene: TRBJ2-7; D gene: TRBD2; clone size: .; V gene: TRBV10-3; CDR3 length: 14; CDR3 protein: CAISGEREINEQYF; CDR3 DNA: TGTGCCATCAGTGGTGAGCGGGAGATAAACGAGCAGTACTTC
J gene: TRBJ1-5; D gene: .; clone size: .; V gene: TRBV7-2; CDR3 length: 17; CDR3 protein: CASSLARDSRSGQPQHF; CDR3 DNA: TGTGCCAGCAGCTTAGCGAGGGACTCTCGGAGTGGTCAGCCCCAGCATTTT
J gene: TRBJ2-5; D gene: .; clone size: .; V gene: TRBV6-1; CDR3 length: 11; CDR3 protein: CASSPRETQYF; CDR3 DNA: TGTGCCAGCAGTCCCAGGGAGACCCAGTACTTC
J gene: TRBJ1-2; D gene: TRBD1; clone size: few; V gene: TRBV5-4; CDR3 length: 15; CDR3 protein: CASSSPGQGPGGYTF; CDR3 DNA: TGTGCCAGCAGTTCGCCGGGACAGGGCCCGGGTGGCTACACCTTC
J gene: TRBJ2-7; D gene: .; clone size: .; V gene: TRBV2; CDR3 length: 14; CDR3 protein: CASRWGTYSYEQYF; CDR3 DNA: TGTGCCAGCAGGTGGGGGACATACTCCTACGAGCAGTACTTC
J gene: TRBJ1-4; D gene: TRBD1; clone size: .; V gene: TRBV28; CDR3 length: 15; CDR3 protein: CATKLGGTDNEKLFF; CDR3 DNA: TGTGCCACCAAATTAGGGGGGACAGATAATGAAAAACTGTTTTTT
J gene: TRBJ2-3; D gene: .; clone size: .; V gene: TRBV10-2; CDR3 length: 11; CDR3 protein: CASSERGLTYF; CDR3 DNA: TGCGCCAGCAGTGAGAGAGGGTTGACGTATTTT
J gene: TRBJ2-7; D gene: .; clone size: .; V gene: TRBV7-9; CDR3 length: 10; CDR3 protein: CAIGDYEQYF; CDR3 DNA: TGTGCCATCGGGGACTACGAGCAGTACTTC
J gene: TRBJ2-7; D gene: .; clone size: .; V gene: TRBV14; CDR3 length: 16; CDR3 protein: CASSPLRLTDSYEQYF; CDR3 DNA: TGTGCCAGCAGTCCCCTTCGCCTGACAGACTCCTACGAGCAGTACTTC
J gene: TRBJ2-1; D gene: TRBD2; clone size: .; V gene: TRBV7-8; CDR3 length: 17; CDR3 protein: CASIRASGLSFYNEQFF; CDR3 DNA: TGTGCCAGCATAAGGGCTAGCGGGCTCTCCTTTTACAATGAGCAGTTCTTC
J gene: TRBJ2-1; D gene: TRBD2; clone size: .; V gene: TRBV7-8; CDR3 length: 16; CDR3 protein: CASSPILAVVYNEQFF; CDR3 DNA: TGTGCCAGCAGCCCGATACTAGCGGTTGTCTACAATGAGCAGTTCTTC
J gene: TRBJ1-2; D gene: .; clone size: .; V gene: TRBV19; CDR3 length: 13; CDR3 protein: CASSISIIYGYTF; CDR3 DNA: TGTGCCAGTAGTATATCGATTATCTATGGCTACACCTTC
J gene: TRBJ2-5; D gene: .; clone size: .; V gene: TRBV7-2; CDR3 length: 15; CDR3 protein: CASSRRGGDPETQYF; CDR3 DNA: TGTGCCAGCAGCCGCCGAGGGGGGGACCCAGAGACCCAGTACTTC
J gene: TRBJ1-5; D gene: TRBD1; clone size: .; V gene: TRBV6-5; CDR3 length: 13; CDR3 protein: CASSYRDSQPQHF; CDR3 DNA: TGTGCCAGCAGTTACCGGGACAGTCAGCCCCAGCATTTT
J gene: TRBJ1-1; D gene: .; clone size: once; V gene: TRBV5-1; CDR3 length: 14; CDR3 protein: CASSLDTGGTEAFF; CDR3 DNA: TGCGCCAGCAGCTTGGACACGGGGGGAACTGAAGCTTTCTTT